This note documents a single TCR beta chain sequence. PCR involved 60 Vbeta and 13 Jbeta primers. Using immunoSEQ multiplex PCR, the repertoire was profiled, and TCRdb retains in-frame clones only, with some absent. The table lists 150,000 to 170,000 clones, 60% to 80% of them singletons. The CDR3 loop spans 14 amino acids. V lost 3 bases to trimming and J lost 6 bases, with 12 bases between them. The germline CDR1 and CDR2 sequences are MDHEN and SYDVKM. The sample originates from a study of cytomegalovirus exposure and HLA in healthy donors. The receptor's source is a man younger than 40 in good health and CMV-seropositive. This chain connects TRBV28 to TRBJ1-5; the D is unclear. What was sequenced was PBMCs. Here the CDR3 reads CASSFPRSGQPQHF. Written as DNA, the CDR3 is TGTGCCAGCAGTTTTCCCAGGTCCGGTCAGCCCCAGCATTTT. Filled out from reference TRBV28 and TRBJ1-5, the complete variable domain reads DVKVTQSSRYLVKRTGEKVFLECVQDMDHENMFWYRQDPGLGLRLIYFSYDVKMKEKGDIPEGYSVSREKKERFSLILESASTNQTSMYLCASSFPRSGQPQHFGDGTRLSIL.